These 9 T cell receptor beta chains share one sample of origin, sequenced in a study of regulatory T cells in long-lasting Graves disease. Time point reported: newly diagnosed GD, antithyroid drugs for less than 3 months. From RNA extracted from PBMCs, the TCR library was made. Arm-PCR with iRepertoire HTBI primers amplified the CDR3 regions for these TCR beta libraries. TCRdb re-called the multiplex PCR reads with MiXCR, one entry per CDR3 protein. Of 450,000 to 500,000 distinct CDR3 sequences detected, 16% appear once; the ten largest clones hold 10% to 15%. Separately, the same data were catalogued under a study of T cells in Graves' hyperthyroidism and ophthalmopathy.

The material sequenced was peripheral blood mononuclear cells (PBMCs), taken at new diagnosis, from a patient treated with antithyroid drugs. The receptors come from a man between 35 and 55 years old with Graves disease.

The V and J genes are TRBV20-1 and TRBJ2-1; 13 bases match TRBD2. Germline loops: CDR1 DFQATT, CDR2 SNEGSKA (reference sequence). This CDR3 has 17 amino acids. V lost 6 bases and J lost 0; bases outside the gene matches: 8. The chain's CDR3 is CSAQGLAGRSSYNEQFF. CDR3 nucleotides: TGCAGTGCGCAGGGACTAGCGGGAAGGAGCTCCTACAATGAGCAGTTCTTC.

This clonotype was seen many times. The J gene is TRBJ2-5, the V gene TRBV30, with 9 bases lining up with TRBD1. V lost 7 bases, J lost 5 bases, and 8 bases stayed unmatched. Germline CDR1 is GTSNPN and CDR2 is SVGIG (reference sequence). The CDR3 loop spans 13 amino acids. CDR3 bases: TGTGCCTCCACCCTGGACAGGGGTGAGACCCAGTACTTC. As protein: CASTLDRGETQYF.

Note on this clonotype: This clone may be a read error of a much larger clone one base away. The V gene is TRBV19, the J gene TRBJ2-7, with D possibly called TRBD1 or TRBD2 (5 bases each). CDR3 length: 14 amino acids. Per germline, CDR1 LNHDA and CDR2 SQIVND (reference sequence). V was cut by 10 bases and J by 5 bases, with 21 bases left in between. The CDR3, as DNA: TGTGCCACCAGTGATCCGGCAGGGAGCAACGAGCAGTACTTC. Protein product: CATSDPAGSNEQYF.

This clonotype has just one count. The rearrangement joins TRBV20-1 to TRBJ2-5, with 11 bases identical to TRBD2. CDR3 size: 14 residues. Germline CDR1 and CDR2: DFQATT and SNEGSKA (reference sequence). With V trimmed by 6 bases and J by 5 bases, 8 bases remained unmatched. The CDR3 protein is CSAPLAGVWETQYF. Written as DNA, the CDR3 is TGCAGTGCACCACTAGCGGGAGTATGGGAGACCCAGTACTTC.

This clonotype was found a few times. Relative to the germline gene, one junction end is altered; a read error may explain this. This chain uses TRBV5-1 with TRBJ2-1, with D unclear. The length of the CDR3 is 14 residues. Germline assignment: CDR1 SGHRS and CDR2 YFSETQ. For the CDR3, the DNA is TGCGCCAGCGGCTTGGAAACCCACTACAATGAGCAGTTCTTC. Its protein is CASGLETHYNEQFF.

This clonotype was found a few times. The chain carries TRBV2 and TRBJ2-1; no reliable D call. Germline V lookup: CDR1 SNHLY, CDR2 FYNNEI. CDR3 size: 13 residues. Trimming took 2 bases from V and 4 from J, leaving 6 bases between them. The CDR3 DNA reads TGTGCCAGCAGTGAAACAGCTTACAATGAGCAGTTCTTC. Residues: CASSETAYNEQFF.

The sample holds many counts of this clonotype. The rearrangement uses TRBV20-1 and TRBJ2-5; 7 bases line up with TRBD2. The CDR3 extends over 16 amino acids. The V segment lost 0 bases and the J segment 5 bases; nucleotides outside the gene matches: 12. CDR1 is DFQATT, CDR2 SNEGSKA, per germline (reference sequence). The CDR3 loop reads CSARDSGEGPVETQYF. The CDR3, as DNA: TGCAGTGCTAGAGATTCTGGGGAGGGCCCTGTCGAGACCCAGTACTTC.

This clonotype has a count of ten or more. This chain joins TRBV3-1 and TRBJ2-3; 14 bases fit TRBD2. V gave up 2 bases and J gave up 5 bases; unmatched junction bases: 6. This CDR3 has 17 amino acids. Germline lookup yields CDR1 LGHDT and CDR2 YNNKEL (reference sequence). The CDR3 region has the DNA TGTGCCAGCAGCCAAATGACTAGCGGGAGGGCTGGAGATACGCAGTATTTT. Protein sequence: CASSQMTSGRAGDTQYF.

This clonotype has more than one count but fewer than ten. The chain carries TRBV24-1 and TRBJ1-1; possible D gene TRBD1, 6 bases. Germline values: CDR1 KGHDR, CDR2 SFDVKD. V lost 4 bases and J 7 bases, leaving 9 bases between the germline ends. CDR3 length: 12 amino acids. CDR3 DNA: TGTGCCACCAGTGAGGGGACACATGAAGCTTTCTTT. Protein: CATSEGTHEAFF.